One sample yielded the 18 T cell receptor beta chains listed below, sequenced in a study of blood T cell repertoires in COVID-19. Sequencing used immunoSEQ multiplex PCR; TCRdb keeps in-frame clones, though not all of them. The sample has about 62,000 clones; over 60% are singletons. The sequenced material came from peripheral blood. The receptors come from a woman in her 50s with active or convalescent COVID-19.

The J gene is TRBJ1-2, the V gene TRBV6-2 or TRBV6-3; TRBD1 matches 9 bases. J lost 6 bases, V lost 5 bases, and 7 bases had no gene match. The CDR3 spans 14 residues. Germline V gene lookup returns CDR1 MNHEY and CDR2 SVGEGT. The CDR3 DNA sequence: TGTGCCAGCAGTCTCGGACAGGGGATCGATGGCTACACCTTC. As protein: CASSLGQGIDGYTF.

V gene TRBV19 combines with J gene TRBJ1-2; 7 positions agree with TRBD1. CDR3 length: 14 amino acids. Germline lookup yields CDR1 LNHDA and CDR2 SQIVND (reference sequence). After removal of 7 bases from V and 7 bases from J, the junction contained 12 bases not matched to a gene. CDR3 residues: CASNQGGSRRGYTF. The CDR3 DNA reads as TGTGCCAGTAACCAGGGGGGATCTCGGCGTGGCTACACCTTC.

The V and J genes are TRBV7-9 and TRBJ1-1; D unresolved. Trimming shortened V by 5 bases and J by 10 bases, and 14 bases separated the two germline ends. The CDR3 runs to 12 residues. Germline CDR1 SEHNR, CDR2 FQNEAQ (reference sequence). The CDR3 DNA sequence: TGTGCCAGCAGCCTACAGATTCTTGGAGCTTTCTTT. Translating it yields CASSLQILGAFF. Combining the CDR3 with reference TRBV7-9 and TRBJ1-1 gives the whole variable domain DTGVSQNPRHKITKRGQNVTFRCDPISEHNRLYWYRQTLGQGPEFLTYFQNEAQLEKSRLLSDRFSAERPKGSFSTLEIQRTEQGDSAMYLCASSLQILGAFFGQGTRLTVV.

The V gene is TRBV3-1 (or the pseudogene TRBV3-2), the J gene TRBJ2-7; D gene ambiguous. Trimming pared 1 base from V and 1 base from J, leaving 11 bases between. There are 15 residues in the CDR3. Germline V gene lookup returns CDR1 LGHDT and CDR2 YNNKEL (reference sequence). For the CDR3, the DNA is TGTGCCAGCAGCCAAGCGGCAGGCCCGTCCTACGAGCAGTACTTC. Protein: CASSQAAGPSYEQYF.

This clone came up a few times. The chain has TRBV5-1 and TRBJ2-1; 7 bases match TRBD2. CDR1 is SGHRS and CDR2 is YFSETQ in the germline V gene. This CDR3 contains 15 residues. The junction had 6 bases not matched to a gene; V was cut back by 4 bases and J by 2 bases. The CDR3 coding sequence is TGCGCCAGCAGCCTAGGGCTAGCGGCCTACAATGAGCAGTTCTTC. This sequence encodes CASSLGLAAYNEQFF.

The rearrangement links TRBV10-3 to TRBJ2-3; possible D gene TRBD2, 5 bases. In germline, CDR1 is ENHRY, CDR2 SYGVKD. The CDR3 is 14 residues long. V was pared by 8 bases and J by 4 bases, with 16 bases between. DNA for the CDR3: TGTGCCATCGGGCCTAGCCAAACTCCAGATACGCAGTATTTT. Residues: CAIGPSQTPDTQYF.

This chain uses TRBV19 with TRBJ1-1, with TRBD1 identical over 9 bases. CDR3 length equals 15 residues. Trimming removed 5 bases from V and 8 bases from J; junction bases left unmatched: 12. Germline CDR1 reads LNHDA; CDR2 reads SQIVND (reference sequence). CDR3 sequence: CASSGPPGQGTEAFF. CDR3 nucleotides: TGTGCCAGTAGTGGTCCCCCGGGACAGGGCACCGAAGCTTTCTTT.

The chain has TRBV4-1 and TRBJ2-1; 12 bases align to TRBD2. Germline V lookup: CDR1 MGHRA, CDR2 YSYEKL. The CDR3 is made up of 13 amino acids. Unmatched junction bases numbered 5, after V lost 7 bases and J lost 10 bases. This CDR3 reads CASTGLAGREQFF. The CDR3 DNA reads TGCGCCAGCACCGGACTAGCGGGGAGAGAGCAGTTCTTC.

This clone occurred once. The chain employs TRBV24-1 and TRBJ2-1; 9 nucleotides align to TRBD2. V dropped 12 bases and J dropped 6; count of bases not matched to a gene: 8. Per the germline V gene, CDR1 is KGHDR and CDR2 is SFDVKD. The CDR3 contains 13 residues. As DNA, the CDR3 is TGTGCCGCGGGGGCGGGAGGGCGCAATGAGCAGTTCTTC. It encodes CAAGAGGRNEQFF.

The chain employs TRBV27 and TRBJ1-2; TRBD1 matches at 7 bases. The CDR3 covers 15 residues. The V gene's germline CDR1 is MNHEY and CDR2 SMNVEV (reference sequence). After removal of 7 bases from V and 5 bases from J, the junction contained 13 bases not matched to a gene. CDR3 nucleotide sequence: TGTGCCAGCACCCCGGGGCCAGGGGGAATTTATGGCTACACCTTC. Translating it yields CASTPGPGGIYGYTF.

The rearrangement uses TRBV15 and TRBJ1-1; 9 nucleotides line up with TRBD1. Germline CDR1 LNHNV, CDR2 YYDKDF (reference sequence). V was clipped by 1 base and J by 6 bases; unmatched bases: 3. The CDR3 is made up of 14 amino acids. CDR3 sequence: CATSRVQGAPEAFF. As DNA, the CDR3 is TGTGCCACCAGCAGAGTACAGGGGGCCCCTGAAGCTTTCTTT. Drawing the rest from reference TRBV15 and TRBJ1-1, the complete variable domain is DAMVIQNPRYQVTQFGKPVTLSCSQTLNHNVMYWYQQKSSQAPKLLFHYYDKDFNNEADTPDNFQSRRPNTSFCFLDIRSPGLGDTAMYLCATSRVQGAPEAFFGQGTRLTVV.

The rearrangement uses TRBV7-9 and TRBJ1-4; possibly TRBD1 for D (6 bases). The CDR3 covers 14 residues. Trimming cost V 5 bases and J 13 bases, with 20 bases left between them. The germline gives CDR1 SEHNR, CDR2 FQNEAQ (reference sequence). The CDR3 DNA follows: TGTGCCAGCAGCCTAACGGGACACGAGTATAGACTGTTTTTT. Amino acid sequence: CASSLTGHEYRLFF. The full variable domain, in which reference TRBV7-9 and TRBJ1-4 provide the parts outside the CDR3, is DTGVSQNPRHKITKRGQNVTFRCDPISEHNRLYWYRQTLGQGPEFLTYFQNEAQLEKSRLLSDRFSAERPKGSFSTLEIQRTEQGDSAMYLCASSLTGHEYRLFFGSGTQLSVL.

This chain uses TRBV5-6 with TRBJ1-1; D gene unclear. Trimming removed 1 base at V and 3 bases at J, with 16 bases between. Germline CDR1 reads SGHDT; CDR2 reads YYEEEE. The CDR3 is made up of 16 amino acids. The CDR3, as DNA: TGTGCCAGCAGCTTGAGGAATCCCGGGTGGGACACTGAAGCTTTCTTT. Translation gives CASSLRNPGWDTEAFF.

The chain carries TRBV5-1 and TRBJ2-6; TRBD1 aligns across 9 bases. Germline CDR1 is SGHRS and CDR2 is YFSETQ. V shed 5 bases, J shed 3 bases, and the junction held 12 bases outside the gene matches. The CDR3 spans 18 residues. CDR3 bases: TGCGCCAGCAGTCGGGAATCGACAGGGGGTTTTGGGGCCAACGTCCTGACTTTC. It codes for CASSRESTGGFGANVLTF.

The chain employs TRBV3-1 (or the pseudogene TRBV3-2) and TRBJ2-3; D unresolved. Germline V lookup: CDR1 LGHDT, CDR2 YNNKEL (reference sequence). The CDR3 has 11 amino acids. Deletions cut 8 bases from V and 8 bases from J, with 11 bases between. The CDR3 coding sequence is TGTGCCAGCGCGGCCGGTGGTACGCAGTATTTT. It specifies CASAAGGTQYF.

The chain has TRBV2 and TRBJ1-1; possible D gene TRBD1, 5 bases. This CDR3 contains 13 residues. Trimming removed 5 bases from V and 8 bases from J, with 15 bases in between. Germline V gives CDR1 SNHLY, CDR2 FYNNEI. The CDR3 region is CASSRDLGLEAFF. The CDR3 region has the DNA TGTGCCAGCAGTCGCGATTTGGGGCTCGAAGCTTTCTTT.

V gene TRBV4-1 combines with J gene TRBJ2-1; 8 positions match TRBD1. With 0 bases clipped from V and 5 bases from J, the junction kept 6 bases outside the gene matches. CDR3 length equals 16 residues. Per germline, CDR1 MGHRA and CDR2 YSYEKL. The CDR3 DNA reads TGCGCCAGCAGCCAAGAGCGGACAGGGACGGACAATGAGCAGTTCTTC. Its protein is CASSQERTGTDNEQFF.

The rearrangement uses TRBV29-1 and TRBJ2-1; possibly TRBD1 for D (6 bases). The CDR3 length is 15 residues. CDR1 is SQVTM and CDR2 is ANQGSEA in the germline V gene. V lost 3 bases and J lost 6, with 18 bases in between. CDR3 amino acids: CSVERHRDTFNEQFF. The CDR3 nucleotides are TGCAGCGTTGAGCGCCACCGGGACACCTTCAATGAGCAGTTCTTC.